This TCR beta chain was sequenced during a study of T cells in Graves' hyperthyroidism and ophthalmopathy. Uncontrolled infection, other autoimmune disease, pregnancy or lactation led to exclusion. The PBMCs were sourced from fresh peripheral blood (approximately 9.6 ml). The study, taken as a whole, reports: For ophthalmopathy, model prediction preceded onset by a median roughly 6.2 months.

There were TCR beta CDR3 regions amplified from RNA transcripts. The TCR CDR3 first-round RT-PCR relied on the HTBI primer set. TCRdb re-derived calls from the multiplex PCR reads in MiXCR, one entry per CDR3 protein. The sample lists around 340,000 distinct CDR3 sequences; roughly a fifth were seen once. Trimming took 0 bases from V and 2 from J, leaving 19 bases between them. The CDR3 contains 18 residues. Germline values: CDR1 MGHRA, CDR2 YSYEKL. Ten or more counts support this clonotype. What it recognizes is unknown. This sequence originates from a woman in her forties or fifties with Graves' hyperthyroidism. Material for sequencing was blood. The chain uses TRBV4-1 and TRBJ1-2; D not certain. The CDR3 region is CASSQDFPRKKENYGYTF. The DNA of the CDR3 is TGCGCCAGCAGCCAAGATTTTCCTCGGAAGAAGGAGAACTATGGCTACACCTTC.